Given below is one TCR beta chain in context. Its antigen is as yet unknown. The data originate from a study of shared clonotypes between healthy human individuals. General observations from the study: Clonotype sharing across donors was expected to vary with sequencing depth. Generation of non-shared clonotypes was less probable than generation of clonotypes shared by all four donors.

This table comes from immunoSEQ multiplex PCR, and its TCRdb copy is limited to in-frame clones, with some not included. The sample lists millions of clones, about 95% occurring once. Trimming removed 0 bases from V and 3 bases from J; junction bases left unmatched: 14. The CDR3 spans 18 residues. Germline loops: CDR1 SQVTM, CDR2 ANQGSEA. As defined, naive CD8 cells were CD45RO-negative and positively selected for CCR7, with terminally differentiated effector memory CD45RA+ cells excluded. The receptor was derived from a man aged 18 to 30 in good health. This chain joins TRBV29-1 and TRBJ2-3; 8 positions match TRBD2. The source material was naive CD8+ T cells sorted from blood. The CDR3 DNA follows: TGCAGCGTTGAAGATCTGAGCGGGGGCACACTAGGGACAGATACGCAGTATTTT. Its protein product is CSVEDLSGGTLGTDTQYF.